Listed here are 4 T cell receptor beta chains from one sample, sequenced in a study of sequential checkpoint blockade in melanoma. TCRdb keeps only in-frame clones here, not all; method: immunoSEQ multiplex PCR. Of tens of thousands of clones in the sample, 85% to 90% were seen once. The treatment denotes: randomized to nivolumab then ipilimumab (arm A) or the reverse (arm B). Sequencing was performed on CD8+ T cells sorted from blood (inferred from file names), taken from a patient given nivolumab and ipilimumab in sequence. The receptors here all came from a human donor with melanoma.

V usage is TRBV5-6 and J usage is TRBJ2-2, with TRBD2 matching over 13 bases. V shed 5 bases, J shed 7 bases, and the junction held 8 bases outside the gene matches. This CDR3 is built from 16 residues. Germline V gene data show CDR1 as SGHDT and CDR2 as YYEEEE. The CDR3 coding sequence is TGTGCCAGCAGGTTAGGACTAGCGGGAGATCACGGGGAGCTGTTTTTT. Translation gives CASRLGLAGDHGELFF. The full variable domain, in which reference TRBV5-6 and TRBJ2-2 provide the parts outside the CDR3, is DAGVTQSPTHLIKTRGQQVTLRCSPKSGHDTVSWYQQALGQGPQFIFQYYEEEERQRGNFPDRFSGHQFPNYSSELNVNALLLGDSALYLCASRLGLAGDHGELFFGEGSRLTVL.

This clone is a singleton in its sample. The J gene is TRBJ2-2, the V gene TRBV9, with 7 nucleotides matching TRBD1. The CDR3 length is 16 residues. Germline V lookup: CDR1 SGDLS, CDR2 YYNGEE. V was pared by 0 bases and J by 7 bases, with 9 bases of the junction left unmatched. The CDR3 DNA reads TGTGCCAGCAGCGTAGGAGGGGGACAGTTTAACGGGGAGCTGTTTTTT. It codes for CASSVGGGQFNGELFF.

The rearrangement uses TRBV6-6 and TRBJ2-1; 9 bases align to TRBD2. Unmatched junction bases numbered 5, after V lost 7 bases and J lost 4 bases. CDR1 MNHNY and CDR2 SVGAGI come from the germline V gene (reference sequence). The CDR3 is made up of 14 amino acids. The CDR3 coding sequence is TGTGCCAGCACCCCGGCGGGGGGGTACAATGAGCAGTTCTTC. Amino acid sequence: CASTPAGGYNEQFF.

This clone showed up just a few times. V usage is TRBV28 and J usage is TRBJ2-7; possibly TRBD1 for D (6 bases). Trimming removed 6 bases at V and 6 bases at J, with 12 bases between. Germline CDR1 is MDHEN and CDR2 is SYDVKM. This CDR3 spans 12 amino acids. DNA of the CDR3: TGTGCCAGCAGCCAAGGGGGAGTCGAGCAGTACTTC. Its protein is CASSQGGVEQYF.